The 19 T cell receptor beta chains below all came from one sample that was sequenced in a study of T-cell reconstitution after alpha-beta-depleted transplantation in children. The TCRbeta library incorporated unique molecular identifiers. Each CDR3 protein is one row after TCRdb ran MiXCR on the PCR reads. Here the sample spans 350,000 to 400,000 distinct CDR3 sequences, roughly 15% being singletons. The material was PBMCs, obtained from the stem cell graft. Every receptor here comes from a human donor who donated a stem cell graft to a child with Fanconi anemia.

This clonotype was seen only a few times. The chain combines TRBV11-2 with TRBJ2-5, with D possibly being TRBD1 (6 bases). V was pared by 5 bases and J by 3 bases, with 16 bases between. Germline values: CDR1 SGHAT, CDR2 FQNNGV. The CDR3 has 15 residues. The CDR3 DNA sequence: TGTGCCAGCAGCCCCTTTGGGGGCTCCGAAGAGACCCAGTACTTC. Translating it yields CASSPFGGSEETQYF.

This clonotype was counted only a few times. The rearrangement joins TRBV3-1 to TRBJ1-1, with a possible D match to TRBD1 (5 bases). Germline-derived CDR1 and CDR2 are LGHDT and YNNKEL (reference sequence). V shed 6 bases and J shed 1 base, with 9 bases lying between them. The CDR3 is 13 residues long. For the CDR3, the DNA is TGTGCCAGCAGAGGGGACGGGAACACTGAAGCTTTCTTT. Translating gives CASRGDGNTEAFF.

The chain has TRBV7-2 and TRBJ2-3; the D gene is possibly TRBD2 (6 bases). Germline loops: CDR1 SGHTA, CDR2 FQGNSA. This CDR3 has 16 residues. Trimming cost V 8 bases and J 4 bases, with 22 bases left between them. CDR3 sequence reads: CASSKPPGEGSDTQYF. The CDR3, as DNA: TGTGCCAGCTCCAAACCCCCGGGAGAAGGGTCAGATACGCAGTATTTT. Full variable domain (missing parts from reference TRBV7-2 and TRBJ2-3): GAGVSQSPSNKVTEKGKDVELRCDPISGHTALYWYRQSLGQGLEFLIYFQGNSAPDKSGLPSDRFSAERTGGSVSTLTIQRTQQEDSAVYLCASSKPPGEGSDTQYFGPGTRLTVL.

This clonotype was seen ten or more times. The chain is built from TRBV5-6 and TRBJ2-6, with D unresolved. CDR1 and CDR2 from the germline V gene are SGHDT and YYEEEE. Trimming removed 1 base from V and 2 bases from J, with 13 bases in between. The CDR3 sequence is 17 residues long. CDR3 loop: CASSLLIGVTGANVLTF. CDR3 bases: TGTGCCAGCAGCTTGTTAATTGGGGTAACTGGGGCCAACGTCCTGACTTTC.

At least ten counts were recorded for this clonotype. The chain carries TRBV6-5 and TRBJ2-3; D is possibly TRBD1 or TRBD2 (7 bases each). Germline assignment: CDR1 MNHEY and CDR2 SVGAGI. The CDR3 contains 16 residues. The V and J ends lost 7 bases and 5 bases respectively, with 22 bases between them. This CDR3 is CASTNLWGRGRDTQYF. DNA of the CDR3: TGTGCCAGCACCAACCTCTGGGGGAGGGGGCGAGATACGCAGTATTTT.

CDR3 in amino acids: CASSQAVGTGVAEQYF. CDR3 sequence (DNA): TGCGCCAGCAGCCAGGCGGTGGGGACAGGGGTCGCCGAGCAGTACTTC. This rearrangement joins TRBV4-3 to TRBJ2-7; 10 nucleotides line up with TRBD1. The V segment lost 3 bases and the J segment 6 bases; nucleotides outside the gene matches: 11. The CDR3 length is 16 residues. CDR1 is LGHNA, CDR2 YSLEER, per germline.

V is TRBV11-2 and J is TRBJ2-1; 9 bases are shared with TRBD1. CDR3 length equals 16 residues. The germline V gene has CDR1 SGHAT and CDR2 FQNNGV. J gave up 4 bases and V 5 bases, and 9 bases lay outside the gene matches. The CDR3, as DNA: TGTGCCAGCAGCCCCCTCGGGGACAGGGTATACAATGAGCAGTTCTTC. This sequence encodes CASSPLGDRVYNEQFF.

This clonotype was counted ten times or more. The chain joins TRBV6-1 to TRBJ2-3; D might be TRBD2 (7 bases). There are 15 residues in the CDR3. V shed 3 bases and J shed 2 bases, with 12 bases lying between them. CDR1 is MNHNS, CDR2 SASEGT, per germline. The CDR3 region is CASSETGGLTDTQYF. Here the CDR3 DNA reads TGTGCCAGCAGTGAGACGGGGGGCCTCACAGATACGCAGTATTTT.

The CDR3 region has the DNA TGTGCCATCAGTCAGGGGGCCGCTGAAGCTTTCTTT. Residues: CAISQGAAEAFF. The chain uses TRBV10-3 and TRBJ1-1; TRBD1 matches at 8 bases. The J segment lost 6 bases and the V segment lost 5 bases, leaving 2 bases of the junction unmatched. Looked up from germline, CDR1 is ENHRY and CDR2 is SYGVKD. The CDR3 covers 12 residues.

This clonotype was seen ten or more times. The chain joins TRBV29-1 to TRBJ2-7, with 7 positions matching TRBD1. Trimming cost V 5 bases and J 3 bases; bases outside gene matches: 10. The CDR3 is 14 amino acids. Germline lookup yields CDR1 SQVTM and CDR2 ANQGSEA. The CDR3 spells CSVRTGVGGYEQYF. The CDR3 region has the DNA TGCAGCGTTCGAACAGGGGTAGGCGGCTACGAGCAGTACTTC.

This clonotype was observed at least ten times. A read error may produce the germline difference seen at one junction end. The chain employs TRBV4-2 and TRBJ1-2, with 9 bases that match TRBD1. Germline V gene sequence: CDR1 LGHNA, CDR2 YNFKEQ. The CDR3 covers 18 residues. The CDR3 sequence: CASSQAPTGGVGNFGYTF. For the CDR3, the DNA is TGTGCCAGCAGCCAAGCACCGACAGGGGGTGTGGGAAACTTTGGCTACACCTTC.

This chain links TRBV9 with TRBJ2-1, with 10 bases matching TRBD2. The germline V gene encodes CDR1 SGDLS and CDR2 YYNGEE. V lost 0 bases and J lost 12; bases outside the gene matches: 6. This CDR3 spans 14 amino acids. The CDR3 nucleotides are TGTGCCAGCAGCGTAGGTGATAGCGGGGGGCGGCAGTTCTTC. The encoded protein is CASSVGDSGGRQFF.

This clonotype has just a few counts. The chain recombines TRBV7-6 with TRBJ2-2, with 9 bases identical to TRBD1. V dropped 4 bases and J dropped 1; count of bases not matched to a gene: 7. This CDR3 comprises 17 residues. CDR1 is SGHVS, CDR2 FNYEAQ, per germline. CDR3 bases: TGTGCCAGCAGCTCCCATCCGGGACAGGGGAACACCGGGGAGCTGTTTTTT. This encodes CASSSHPGQGNTGELFF. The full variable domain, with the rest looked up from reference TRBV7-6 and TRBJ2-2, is GAGVSQSPRYKVTKRGQDVALRCDPISGHVSLYWYRQALGQGPEFLTYFNYEAQQDKSGLPNDRFSAERPEGSISTLTIQRTEQRDSAMYRCASSSHPGQGNTGELFFGEGSRLTVL.

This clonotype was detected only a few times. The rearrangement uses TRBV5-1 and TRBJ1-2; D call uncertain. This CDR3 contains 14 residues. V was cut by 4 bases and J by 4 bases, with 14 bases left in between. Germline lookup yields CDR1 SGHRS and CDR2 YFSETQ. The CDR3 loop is CASSHTSTSYGYTF. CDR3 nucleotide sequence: TGCGCCAGCAGCCACACCTCGACATCCTATGGCTACACCTTC.

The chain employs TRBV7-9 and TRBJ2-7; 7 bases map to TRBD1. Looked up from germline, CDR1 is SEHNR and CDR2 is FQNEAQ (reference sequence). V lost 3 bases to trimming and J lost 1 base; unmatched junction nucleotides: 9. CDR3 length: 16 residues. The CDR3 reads CASSFTGPGGSYEQYV. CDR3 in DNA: TGTGCCAGCAGCTTTACCGGGCCAGGGGGATCCTACGAGCAGTACGTC.

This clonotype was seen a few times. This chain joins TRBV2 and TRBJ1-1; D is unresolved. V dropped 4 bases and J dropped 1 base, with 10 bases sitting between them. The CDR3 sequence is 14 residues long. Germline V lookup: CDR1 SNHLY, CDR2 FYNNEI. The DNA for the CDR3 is TGTGCCAGCAGTGTCAGGACGACGAACACTGAAGCTTTCTTT. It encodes CASSVRTTNTEAFF.

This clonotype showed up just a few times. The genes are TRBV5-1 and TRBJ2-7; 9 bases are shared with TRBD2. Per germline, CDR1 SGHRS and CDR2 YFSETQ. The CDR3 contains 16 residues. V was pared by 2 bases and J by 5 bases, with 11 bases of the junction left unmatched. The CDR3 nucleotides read TGCGCCAGCAGCTTTGATCTCGCGGGGGGGACAGACGAGCAGTACTTC. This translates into CASSFDLAGGTDEQYF. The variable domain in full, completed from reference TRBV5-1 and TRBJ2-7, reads KAGVTQTPRYLIKTRGQQVTLSCSPISGHRSVSWYQQTPGQGLQFLFEYFSETQRNKGNFPGRFSGRQFSNSRSEMNVSTLELGDSALYLCASSFDLAGGTDEQYFGPGTRLTVT.

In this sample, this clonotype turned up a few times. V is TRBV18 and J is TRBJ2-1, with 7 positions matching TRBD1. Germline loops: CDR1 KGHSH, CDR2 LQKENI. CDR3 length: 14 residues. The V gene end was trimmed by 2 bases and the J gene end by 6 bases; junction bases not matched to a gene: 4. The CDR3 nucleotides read TGTGCCAGCTCACCAGACAGGGAAATCAATGAGCAGTTCTTC. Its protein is CASSPDREINEQFF.

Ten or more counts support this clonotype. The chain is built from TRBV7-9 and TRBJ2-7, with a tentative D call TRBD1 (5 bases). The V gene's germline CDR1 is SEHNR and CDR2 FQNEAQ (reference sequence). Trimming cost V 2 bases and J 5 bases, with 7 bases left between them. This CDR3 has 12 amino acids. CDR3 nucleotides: TGTGCCAGCAGCTTAAGGGGCAACGAGCAGTACTTC. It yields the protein CASSLRGNEQYF.